This entry lists 14 T cell receptor beta chains sequenced from one sample in a study of blood T cell repertoires in COVID-19. Measured with immunoSEQ multiplex PCR; TCRdb has only the in-frame clones, and not every one. Counted here are about 180,000 clones, 80% to 85% occurring once; the ten biggest clones make up about 7%. Input material: peripheral blood. Source of these receptors: a woman aged 40 to 50 with COVID-19, enrolled during active disease.

J is TRBJ1-5 and V is TRBV5-5; 12 bases are shared with TRBD1. The CDR3 totals 18 residues. V gave up 3 bases and J gave up 5 bases; unmatched junction bases: 12. Germline V gives CDR1 SGHKS, CDR2 YYEKEE (reference sequence). This CDR3 reads CASSSGTGGFVWDQPQHF. Here the CDR3 DNA reads TGTGCCAGCAGCTCCGGGACAGGGGGCTTCGTTTGGGATCAGCCCCAGCATTTT.

The chain links TRBV10-2 to TRBJ2-7; 8 nucleotides align to TRBD2. CDR1 WSHSY and CDR2 SAAADI come from the germline V gene. The V segment lost 2 bases and the J segment 4 bases; nucleotides outside the gene matches: 10. The CDR3 loop spans 16 amino acids. The CDR3 region is CASSEPLRLARYEQYF. In nucleotides, the CDR3 is TGCGCCAGCAGTGAGCCACTGCGACTAGCGAGGTACGAGCAGTACTTC.

The chain employs TRBV5-5 and TRBJ2-7; a possible D gene is TRBD2 (6 bases). CDR3 length equals 14 residues. Germline V gene lookup returns CDR1 SGHKS and CDR2 YYEKEE (reference sequence). V lost 1 base to trimming and J lost 4 bases, with 12 bases between them. Here the CDR3 reads CASSLRGDYYEQYF. The CDR3 DNA sequence: TGTGCCAGCAGCTTGCGCGGGGATTATTACGAGCAGTACTTC.

This CDR3 is CASSPAGLSTDTQYF. CDR3 nucleotides: TGTGCCAGCAGTCCCGCAGGGCTGAGCACAGATACGCAGTATTTT. The rearrangement uses TRBV2 and TRBJ2-3, with D maybe TRBD1 (5 bases). Trimming pared 5 bases from V and 0 bases from J, leaving 12 bases between. The V gene's germline CDR1 is SNHLY and CDR2 FYNNEI. The length of the CDR3 is 15 residues. Drawing the rest from reference TRBV2 and TRBJ2-3, the complete variable domain is EPEVTQTPSHQVTQMGQEVILRCVPISNHLYFYWYRQILGQKVEFLVSFYNNEISEKSEIFDDQFSVERPDGSNFTLKIRSTKLEDSAMYFCASSPAGLSTDTQYFGPGTRLTVL.

This chain connects TRBV7-9 to TRBJ1-5; possible D gene TRBD1, 5 bases. V was cut by 1 base and J by 0 bases, with 10 bases left in between. This CDR3 spans 16 amino acids. The germline V gene encodes CDR1 SEHNR and CDR2 FQNEAQ (reference sequence). DNA of the CDR3: TGTGCCAGCAGCTTAGGGGGCGGGGATAGCAATCAGCCCCAGCATTTT. Residues: CASSLGGGDSNQPQHF.

V is TRBV5-1 and J is TRBJ1-6, with 9 bases matching TRBD1. Germline V gene lookup returns CDR1 SGHRS and CDR2 YFSETQ. There are 15 residues in the CDR3. Losses at the gene ends were 0 bases for V and 10 bases for J; bases not matched to a gene: 5. The CDR3 here is CASSLAGTGRSPLHF. CDR3 bases: TGCGCCAGCAGCTTGGCCGGGACAGGGCGATCACCCCTCCACTTT.

The rearrangement links TRBV2 to TRBJ2-2, with D possibly TRBD1 on 6 matching bases. V shed 0 bases and J shed 3 bases, with 11 bases lying between them. The CDR3 has 16 amino acids. In germline, CDR1 is SNHLY, CDR2 FYNNEI. The CDR3 loop is CASSEATGSDTGELFF. As DNA, the CDR3 is TGTGCCAGCAGTGAAGCCACAGGGTCGGACACCGGGGAGCTGTTTTTT.

The rearrangement uses TRBV9 and TRBJ1-2; the match to TRBD1 covers 7 bases. Germline values: CDR1 SGDLS, CDR2 YYNGEE. V gave up 3 bases and J gave up 4 bases; unmatched junction bases: 3. The CDR3 spans 13 residues. DNA for the CDR3: TGTGCCAGCAGCGAGACAGGGACCTATGGCTACACCTTC. Residues: CASSETGTYGYTF.

The chain employs TRBV7-3 and TRBJ2-1, with D possibly being TRBD2 (5 bases). V dropped 2 bases and J dropped 1 base, with 9 bases sitting between them. CDR1 is SGHTA and CDR2 is FQGTGA in the germline V gene. The CDR3 runs to 15 residues. The CDR3 DNA is TGTGCCAGCAGCTTATCGGGATTATCCTACAATGAGCAGTTCTTC. As protein: CASSLSGLSYNEQFF.

The rearrangement joins TRBV5-1 to TRBJ1-1; 8 bases are a match to TRBD1. The CDR3 is 15 amino acids. Germline trimming cut 1 base from V and 3 bases from J; bases unmatched to any gene: 5. Germline V lookup: CDR1 SGHRS, CDR2 YFSETQ. The chain's CDR3 is CASSLTGQDDTEAFF. The CDR3 region has the DNA TGCGCCAGCAGCTTGACGGGACAGGATGACACTGAAGCTTTCTTT. The variable domain in full, with the rest retrieved from reference TRBV5-1 and TRBJ1-1, is KAGVTQTPRYLIKTRGQQVTLSCSPISGHRSVSWYQQTPGQGLQFLFEYFSETQRNKGNFPGRFSGRQFSNSRSEMNVSTLELGDSALYLCASSLTGQDDTEAFFGQGTRLTVV.

V usage is TRBV11-2 and J usage is TRBJ2-1, with TRBD1 matching 7 bases. With 5 bases clipped from V and 7 bases from J, the junction kept 20 bases outside the gene matches. The V gene's germline CDR1 is SGHAT and CDR2 FQNNGV. The CDR3 extends over 18 amino acids. The CDR3 sequence: CASSILGRAGRGTNEQFF. CDR3 in DNA: TGTGCCAGCAGCATATTAGGCCGGGCAGGCAGGGGGACGAATGAGCAGTTCTTC.

The genes are TRBV27 and TRBJ2-5, with 8 positions matching TRBD2. V gave up 3 bases and J gave up 1 base; unmatched junction bases: 4. The germline CDR1 and CDR2 sequences are MNHEY and SMNVEV (reference sequence). This CDR3 is built from 15 residues. CDR3 sequence reads: CASSLLRGAQETQYF. DNA for the CDR3: TGTGCCAGCAGTTTGTTGCGGGGGGCCCAAGAGACCCAGTACTTC.

This chain connects TRBV18 to TRBJ1-1, with TRBD1 matching over 7 bases. The CDR3 length is 16 residues. J was trimmed by 5 bases and V by 5 bases; bases with no gene match: 14. Germline V CDR1 and CDR2: KGHSH, LQKENI. The CDR3 bases are TGTGCCAGCTCAGCAGGACAACAGACAGGGAGGACTGAAGCTTTCTTT. This sequence encodes CASSAGQQTGRTEAFF.

The CDR3 loop reads CASLESSSSEQFF. The DNA of the CDR3 is TGTGCCAGCCTAGAGTCGTCCAGTAGCGAGCAGTTCTTC. The chain is built from TRBV6-5 and TRBJ2-1; D unclear. Germline V gene data show CDR1 as MNHEY and CDR2 as SVGAGI. The CDR3 contains 13 residues. V lost 8 bases to trimming and J lost 10 bases, with 18 bases between them.